These 26 T cell receptor beta chains were sequenced from one sample in a study of blood T cell repertoires in COVID-19. Sequencing was performed with immunoSEQ multiplex PCR; in TCRdb, only in-frame clones are kept and a portion is missing. The data show 250,000 to 300,000 clones, with 83% seen just once and around 5.4% held by the top ten. The sequenced material came from peripheral blood. All receptors come from a man aged 80 or over with acute or convalescent COVID-19.

The chain's CDR3 is CASSPTSWSGSTDTQYF. The CDR3 coding sequence is TGTGCCAGCAGTCCAACCTCGTGGAGCGGCAGCACAGATACGCAGTATTTT. The chain employs TRBV7-3 and TRBJ2-3; D is perhaps TRBD2 (5 bases). This CDR3 has 17 residues. Germline CDR1 is SGHTA and CDR2 is FQGTGA. Trimming stripped 6 bases from V and 0 bases from J, with 19 bases between.

This chain joins TRBV3-1 (or the pseudogene TRBV3-2) and TRBJ2-1; 8 positions agree with TRBD2. Germline-derived CDR1 and CDR2 are LGHDT and YNNKEL (reference sequence). V lost 2 bases and J lost 12; bases outside the gene matches: 18. The CDR3 covers 17 residues. The CDR3, as DNA: TGTGCCAGCAGCCAATTTGGTAGCGAGCGGGGGACCCAGGGGCAGTTCTTC. It yields the protein CASSQFGSERGTQGQFF.

The chain carries TRBV3-1 (or the pseudogene TRBV3-2) and TRBJ2-3, with 11 bases aligning to TRBD2. CDR1 and CDR2 (germline): LGHDT, YNNKEL (reference sequence). Trimming cost V 4 bases and J 4 bases; bases outside gene matches: 7. The CDR3 runs 16 residues. For the CDR3, the DNA is TGTGCCAGCAGCCGGCTAGCGGGGGGTATGGCAGATACGCAGTATTTT. This translates into CASSRLAGGMADTQYF.

The chain has TRBV6-5 and TRBJ2-3; TRBD1 might be the D (5 bases). Germline V lookup: CDR1 MNHEY, CDR2 SVGAGI. The CDR3 sequence is 12 residues long. V lost 6 bases to trimming and J lost 8 bases, with 12 bases between them. The CDR3 reads CASSVVQGTQYF. CDR3 DNA sequence: TGTGCCAGCAGCGTTGTCCAGGGTACGCAGTATTTT.

There are a few counts of this clone. This sample includes further DNA sequences coding for the same CDR3. The chain combines TRBV27 with TRBJ2-7, with TRBD1 as a possible D gene (6 bases). The CDR3 sequence is 14 residues long. The germline V gene encodes CDR1 MNHEY and CDR2 SMNVEV (reference sequence). V was pared by 3 bases and J by 2 bases, with 11 bases between. Written as DNA, the CDR3 is TGTGCCAGCAGTTTGAGCAGGGGCCCCTACGAGCAGTACTTC. Its protein product is CASSLSRGPYEQYF.

DNA for the CDR3: TGTGCCAGCAGCCAAGATGAGTATTTGGGACTAGCCTTTACCGGGGAGCTGTTTTTT. Encoded protein: CASSQDEYLGLAFTGELFF. The chain has TRBV4-2 and TRBJ2-2; 9 nucleotides line up with TRBD2. The germline gives CDR1 LGHNA, CDR2 YNFKEQ. CDR3 length equals 19 residues. Germline trimming cut 0 bases from V and 5 bases from J; bases unmatched to any gene: 13.

The chain employs TRBV18 and TRBJ2-1; the D is unclear. Germline CDR1 and CDR2: KGHSH and LQKENI. This CDR3 is built from 11 residues. V shed 3 bases and J shed 12 bases, with 9 bases lying between them. CDR3 coding DNA: TGTGCCAGCTCACCGGAGATCGGGCAGTTCTTC. Translating it yields CASSPEIGQFF.

V gene TRBV2 combines with J gene TRBJ1-5; D is unclear. CDR1 and CDR2 (germline): SNHLY, FYNNEI. The ends were cut back, 3 bases at V and 7 bases at J, with 16 bases in the middle. The CDR3 sequence is 15 residues long. The CDR3 here is CASSEIGSKTQPQHF. The CDR3 DNA reads as TGTGCCAGCAGTGAGATCGGGTCAAAGACGCAGCCCCAGCATTTT.

DNA for the CDR3: TGTGCCAGCAGCCAAGATCAGGGGCGGTGGACTGAAGCTTTCTTT. Translation gives CASSQDQGRWTEAFF. J is TRBJ1-1 and V is TRBV3-1 (or the pseudogene TRBV3-2); a weak D match, TRBD1 (6 bases). The germline V gene has CDR1 LGHDT and CDR2 YNNKEL (reference sequence). Trimming removed 0 bases at V and 5 bases at J, with 13 bases between. CDR3 size: 15 residues.

This clone was observed a single time. The genes are TRBV30 and TRBJ2-1; D is undetermined. V lost 3 bases and J lost 0, with 12 bases in between. The CDR3 length is 15 residues. CDR1 and CDR2 from the germline V gene are GTSNPN and SVGIG (reference sequence). The CDR3 DNA reads TGTGCCTGGAGGGAACAGACCAGCTCCTACAATGAGCAGTTCTTC. Translation: CAWREQTSSYNEQFF. Full variable domain (remainder filled in from reference TRBV30 and TRBJ2-1): SQTIHQWPATLVQPVGSPLSLECTVEGTSNPNLYWYRQAAGRGLQLLFYSVGIGQISSEVPQNLSASRPQDRQFILSSKKLLLSDSGFYLCAWREQTSSYNEQFFGPGTRLTVL.

Details on this clone: This sample also contains other DNA sequences that code for the same CDR3. The V gene is TRBV9, the J gene TRBJ2-3; tentatively, D is TRBD2 (6 bases). Trimming pared 1 base from V and 1 base from J, leaving 7 bases between. CDR1 is SGDLS, CDR2 YYNGEE, per germline. This CDR3 contains 14 residues. For the CDR3, the DNA is TGTGCCAGCAGCGTATCTAGCGGCACAGATACGCAGTATTTT. Translating gives CASSVSSGTDTQYF.

V usage is TRBV14 and J usage is TRBJ1-2; D call uncertain. The CDR3 runs 13 residues. CDR1 and CDR2 (germline): SGHDN, FVKESK. V lost 2 bases to trimming and J lost 5 bases, with 9 bases between them. This chain's CDR3 is CASSQLPSYGYTF. CDR3 DNA: TGTGCCAGCAGCCAACTTCCGTCTTATGGCTACACCTTC.

V usage is TRBV9 and J usage is TRBJ2-7; D is perhaps TRBD2 (6 bases). Germline loops: CDR1 SGDLS, CDR2 YYNGEE. The CDR3 covers 14 residues. V was pared by 5 bases and J by 3 bases, with 15 bases between. The CDR3 spells CASSRGSPNYEQYF. CDR3 nucleotide sequence: TGTGCCAGCAGTCGGGGGAGCCCAAACTACGAGCAGTACTTC.

The chain combines TRBV5-1 with TRBJ2-5, with 10 bases aligning to TRBD2. Trimming cost V 4 bases and J 2 bases; bases outside gene matches: 2. Germline loops: CDR1 SGHRS, CDR2 YFSETQ. CDR3 length: 14 residues. The CDR3 here is CASSISGGQETQYF. The CDR3 nucleotides are TGCGCCAGCAGCATTAGCGGGGGGCAAGAGACCCAGTACTTC.

This clone was recorded only once. The rearrangement uses TRBV4-2 and TRBJ2-7; D is perhaps TRBD2 (6 bases). From germline, CDR1 is LGHNA and CDR2 YNFKEQ. With 0 bases removed from V and 3 bases from J, the gap between germline ends came to 12 bases. There are 15 residues in the CDR3. CDR3 loop: CASSQEVGGNYEQYF. The CDR3 nucleotides read TGTGCCAGCAGCCAAGAAGTGGGGGGTAACTACGAGCAGTACTTC.

The V call is TRBV5-1, the J call TRBJ2-4, with 10 bases matching TRBD1. This CDR3 region has 15 residues. The junction had 9 bases not matched to a gene; V was cut back by 4 bases and J by 8 bases. In germline, CDR1 is SGHRS, CDR2 YFSETQ. The CDR3 nucleotides read TGCGCCAGCAGCCCAACCCGGACAGGGGGGTACATTCAGTACTTC. Protein product: CASSPTRTGGYIQYF.

The chain joins TRBV7-8 to TRBJ2-3; tentatively, D is TRBD2 (7 bases). Looked up from germline, CDR1 is SGHVS and CDR2 is FQNEAQ. V shed 2 bases and J shed 5 bases, with 11 bases lying between them. The CDR3 covers 14 residues. The CDR3 nucleotides are TGTGCCAGCAGCTTACGGGGGGCCGGAGATACGCAGTATTTT. It yields the protein CASSLRGAGDTQYF.

The chain has TRBV6-6 and TRBJ2-7; D is possibly TRBD2 (6 bases). The length of the CDR3 is 15 residues. Trimming pared 6 bases from V and 5 bases from J, leaving 20 bases between. Germline V gene data show CDR1 as MNHNY and CDR2 as SVGAGI (reference sequence). CDR3 sequence (DNA): TGTGCCAGCAGACGCCGGGACTCCCACCTGGACGAGCAGTACTTC. This encodes CASRRRDSHLDEQYF.

This clone has more than one count but fewer than ten. The J gene is TRBJ2-7, the V gene TRBV6-5, with 10 bases that match TRBD1. J gave up 3 bases and V 8 bases, and 1 base lay outside the gene matches. The germline CDR1 and CDR2 sequences are MNHEY and SVGAGI. This CDR3 comprises 12 residues. CDR3 coding DNA: TGTGCCAGCGGGACAGGGGACTACGAGCAGTACTTC. It is translated as CASGTGDYEQYF.

J is TRBJ2-1 and V is TRBV3-1 (or the pseudogene TRBV3-2); possibly TRBD2 for D (5 bases). The germline V and J ends were trimmed by 4 bases and 9 bases, with 10 bases remaining between them. Per germline, CDR1 LGHDT and CDR2 YNNKEL (reference sequence). The CDR3 has 12 amino acids. The CDR3 reads CASSPSAGEQFF. CDR3 DNA sequence: TGTGCCAGCAGCCCAAGTGCGGGTGAGCAGTTCTTC.

The rearrangement links TRBV9 to TRBJ2-7, with TRBD1 as a possible D gene (5 bases). The CDR3 is 14 amino acids. Deletions cut 1 base from V and 2 bases from J, with 10 bases between. Germline V gene lookup returns CDR1 SGDLS and CDR2 YYNGEE. CDR3 in DNA: TGTGCCAGCAGCGTAACGCCAGGGCCCTACGAGCAGTACTTC. This codes for CASSVTPGPYEQYF.

The CDR3 DNA reads as TGTGCCAGTAGTATAGGAGGGCACTATGGCTACACCTTC. This codes for CASSIGGHYGYTF. The rearrangement uses TRBV19 and TRBJ1-2; D unresolved. Germline values: CDR1 LNHDA, CDR2 SQIVND (reference sequence). CDR3 length: 13 residues. Between the trimmed V and J ends, which lost 1 base and 3 bases, there was a span of 6 bases.

The chain recombines TRBV7-6 with TRBJ2-2; 7 nucleotides match TRBD1. Germline CDR1 is SGHVS and CDR2 is FNYEAQ. The ends lost 4 bases at V and 4 bases at J; junction bases unmatched: 9. The CDR3 is made up of 16 amino acids. CDR3 residues: CASSYLGTDSTGELFF. For the CDR3, the DNA is TGTGCCAGCAGCTACCTGGGGACAGATTCCACCGGGGAGCTGTTTTTT.

The genes are TRBV5-1 and TRBJ2-1; TRBD1 might be the D (5 bases). Germline loops: CDR1 SGHRS, CDR2 YFSETQ. This CDR3 is built from 15 residues. V lost 3 bases, J lost 0 bases, and 10 bases lay in between. CDR3 sequence: CASSSDNPSYNEQFF. For the CDR3, the DNA is TGCGCCAGCAGCTCGGACAACCCCTCCTACAATGAGCAGTTCTTC.

This sequence joins TRBV19 and TRBJ1-5; D gene unclear. Germline CDR1 reads LNHDA; CDR2 reads SQIVND (reference sequence). Trimming took 10 bases from V and 4 from J, leaving 17 bases between them. The CDR3 consists of 14 residues. CDR3 sequence: CATTVIGGNQPQHF. In DNA form, the CDR3 reads TGTGCCACTACAGTCATTGGCGGGAATCAGCCCCAGCATTTT. The complete variable domain, with remaining parts taken from reference TRBV19 and TRBJ1-5, reads DGGITQSPKYLFRKEGQNVTLSCEQNLNHDAMYWYRQDPGQGLRLIYYSQIVNDFQKGDIAEGYSVSREKKESFPLTVTSAQKNPTAFYLCATTVIGGNQPQHFGDGTRLSIL.

The chain recombines TRBV3-1 (or the pseudogene TRBV3-2) with TRBJ1-5, with TRBD1 matching over 9 bases. The CDR3 covers 14 residues. J was trimmed by 7 bases and V by 3 bases; bases with no gene match: 4. Looked up from germline, CDR1 is LGHDT and CDR2 is YNNKEL (reference sequence). CDR3 amino acids: CASSHGTGRQPQHF. CDR3 in DNA: TGTGCCAGCAGCCACGGGACAGGGAGACAGCCCCAGCATTTT.